A selection of T cell receptor beta chains follows, all from one sample in a study of cytomegalovirus exposure and HLA in healthy donors. Libraries were prepared by immunoSEQ multiplex PCR; TCRdb keeps only in-frame clonotypes and omits some of them. This repertoire shows 80,000 to 95,000 clones, 60% to 80% found once; its top ten account for approximately 15%. The sequenced sample consisted of PBMCs. The receptor source for this set is a woman aged 45-65 years in good health and CMV-seropositive. Each CDR3 is given with its conserved first and last residue. Fields, in order: V gene, J gene, clone size, D gene, CDR3 DNA, CDR3 protein. The D gene is left open where the match is weak. Expanded clones get a size class; other rows say once, few or many, or leave the size out.

TRBV27	TRBJ2-7	NA	TRBD2	TGTGCCAGCAGACTATACCCGGCAGCGGGAGGGCGTCACGAGCAGTACTTC	CASRLYPAAGGRHEQYF
TRBV6-6	TRBJ1-1	NA	TRBD1	TGTGCCAGCAGGGACAGGGTAACTGAAGCTTTCTTT	CASRDRVTEAFF
TRBV30	TRBJ2-4	NA	NA	TGTGCCTGGACGAGGAAGATCAGAAACATTCAGTACTTC	CAWTRKIRNIQYF
TRBV23-1	TRBJ2-5	NA	NA	TGCGCCAGGGTCAACCACCTAGGGGAACAAGAGACCCAGTACTTC	CARVNHLGEQETQYF
TRBV5-1	TRBJ1-1	NA	NA	TGCGCCAGCAGCTTGGGTCGGTTTATGAACACTGAAGCTTTCTTT	CASSLGRFMNTEAFF
TRBV5-1	TRBJ1-2	NA	NA	TGCGCCAGCAGCGCGAGGGATACCGAAGCTAACTATGGCTACACCTTC	CASSARDTEANYGYTF
TRBV5-6	TRBJ2-7	NA	NA	TGTGCCAGCAGCCCTCGATGGACAGATCTTTCCTACGAGCAGTACTTC	CASSPRWTDLSYEQYF
TRBV18	TRBJ2-7	NA	TRBD2	TGTGCCAGCTCACCAAGCCTAGCGGGGAACTACGAGCAGTACTTC	CASSPSLAGNYEQYF
TRBV9	TRBJ2-5	few	NA	TGTGCCAGCAGCGTATCCCCCCGGGAGACCCAGTACTTC	CASSVSPRETQYF
TRBV28	TRBJ1-5	once	NA	TGTGCCAGCAGTTTCTTAGTTAATCAGCCCCAGCATTTT	CASSFLVNQPQHF
TRBV4-3	TRBJ1-3	NA	TRBD1	TGCGCCAGCAGCTGGACAGGGGACGGAAACACCATATATTTT	CASSWTGDGNTIYF
TRBV28	TRBJ1-1	NA	TRBD1	TGTGCCAGCAGTTCCCAGGACAGGGGGCCAACTGAAGCTTTCTTT	CASSSQDRGPTEAFF
TRBV19	TRBJ1-3	NA	NA	TGTGCCAGTAGAAGCTCTACAGGCACTGGAAACACCATATATTTT	CASRSSTGTGNTIYF
TRBV27	TRBJ2-3	few	TRBD2	TGTGCCAGCAAGGGGAGGGTAGTTCCAGATACGCAGTATTTT	CASKGRVVPDTQYF
TRBV4-3	TRBJ2-1	NA	NA	TGCGCCAGCAGCCAAGATCCGTCGGGAGTGGGTTACAATGAGCAGTTCTTC	CASSQDPSGVGYNEQFF
TRBV7-6	TRBJ2-7	NA	NA	TGTGCCAGCAGCTTAACTCCGACTGCCTCCTACGAGCAGTACTTC	CASSLTPTASYEQYF
TRBV7-6	TRBJ2-7	NA	TRBD1	TGTGCCAGCAGCGCCCGGGACAGGGGGAAGGAGCAGTACTTC	CASSARDRGKEQYF
TRBV27	TRBJ1-1	NA	TRBD1	TGTGCCAGCAGTTTCTTCATGGACAGGGTAGCTTTCTTT	CASSFFMDRVAFF
TRBV7-7	TRBJ2-1	few	NA	TGTGCCAGCAGCTCCCCGCCGGACATTGAGCAGTTCTTC	CASSSPPDIEQFF
TRBV10-3	TRBJ2-1	NA	NA	TGTGCCATCAGTGGGGAGACTAGTTTGTATCGTAATGAGCAGTTCTTC	CAISGETSLYRNEQFF
TRBV5-1	TRBJ1-1	NA	NA	TGCGCCAGCAGCGAGGGAACACACACTGAAGCTTTCTTT	CASSEGTHTEAFF
TRBV2	TRBJ2-2	few	TRBD1	TGTGCCAGCAAAACCGGGACAGGGTCGCCGGGGGAGCTGTTTTTT	CASKTGTGSPGELFF
TRBV2	TRBJ2-7	NA	NA	TGTGCCAGCGGGAGGCGGCAGCGGTACGAGCAGTACTTC	CASGRRQRYEQYF
TRBV5-1	TRBJ2-7	NA	NA	TGCGCCAGCAGCTTGGACGGACAGTCCTACGAGCAGTACTTC	CASSLDGQSYEQYF
TRBV18	TRBJ2-3	NA	NA	TGTGCCAGCTCACTACTCGAAAGCACAGATACGCAGTATTTT	CASSLLESTDTQYF
TRBV5-1	TRBJ2-2	few	TRBD2	TGCGCCAGCAGCCTGGGACTAGCGGGAGGGACCGGGGAGCTGTTTTTT	CASSLGLAGGTGELFF
TRBV11-2	TRBJ2-3	NA	NA	TGTGCCAGCAGCTTAGCGGGAGAGACAGATACGCAGTATTTT	CASSLAGETDTQYF
TRBV27	TRBJ2-7	few	NA	TGTGCCAGCAGTTTGGGCCAATCATCCTACGAGCAGTACTTC	CASSLGQSSYEQYF
TRBV14	TRBJ2-1	NA	NA	TGTGCCAGCAGCCAAGATCAAATGGGGCGAGAGCAGTTCTTC	CASSQDQMGREQFF
TRBV11-2	TRBJ2-7	few	NA	TGTGCCAGCAGCCCTCCCGTGAGGGCGTCCTACGAGCAGTACTTC	CASSPPVRASYEQYF
TRBV7-3	TRBJ2-5	NA	NA	TGTGCCAGCAGCCCTACAGGATTTCAAGAGACCCAGTACTTC	CASSPTGFQETQYF
TRBV28	TRBJ2-7	NA	NA	TGTGCCAGCAGCCCTCCAGGCTACTCCTACGAGCAGTACTTC	CASSPPGYSYEQYF
TRBV29-1	TRBJ1-1	NA	NA	TGCAGCGTTGAGACCGGTGGACAGAAAGCTTTCTTT	CSVETGGQKAFF
TRBV7-9	TRBJ1-1	NA	NA	TGTGCCAGCAGCCCCCCCGTCAGGCCAGACGGCACTGAAGCTTTCTTT	CASSPPVRPDGTEAFF
TRBV13	TRBJ1-2	once	NA	TGTGCCAGCAGCCTACGAGATTATGGCTACACCTTC	CASSLRDYGYTF
TRBV6-6	TRBJ2-3	NA	NA	TGTGCCAGCAGCGACAGAAGGGGGTACGATACGCAGTATTTT	CASSDRRGYDTQYF
TRBV5-6	TRBJ2-1	NA	NA	TGTGCCAGCAGCCCGCAACAGATCCCCTACAATGAGCAGTTCTTC	CASSPQQIPYNEQFF
TRBV4-3	TRBJ2-5	NA	TRBD2	TGCGCCAGCAGCCTCCTAAGCGGGAGTGGGGAGACCCAGTACTTC	CASSLLSGSGETQYF
TRBV28	TRBJ1-5	few	NA	TGTGCCAGCAGTCCTCAGGCCGGCAGTCAGCCCCAGCATTTT	CASSPQAGSQPQHF
TRBV7-2	TRBJ1-1	NA	NA	TGTGCCAGCAGCTCAGGCCCGAACACTGAAGCTTTCTTT	CASSSGPNTEAFF
TRBV30	TRBJ2-6	once	NA	TGTGCCTGGACGCGCACTCCCGGGGCCAACGTCCTGACTTTC	CAWTRTPGANVLTF
TRBV28	TRBJ1-5	NA	NA	TGTGCCAGCAGTCGGCCAGGTGGCAATCAGCCCCAGCATTTT	CASSRPGGNQPQHF
TRBV6-4	TRBJ1-5	NA	NA	TGTGCCAGCATGACACGGTCCAATCAGCCCCAGCATTTT	CASMTRSNQPQHF
TRBV5-4	TRBJ2-7	few	NA	TGTGCCAGCAGCTTCGGGGGATCCTACGAGCAGTACTTC	CASSFGGSYEQYF
TRBV2	TRBJ1-1	NA	TRBD1	TGTGCCAGCAGAGGACAGGGGGCTGAAGCTTTCTTT	CASRGQGAEAFF
TRBV28	TRBJ1-1	once	TRBD1	TGTGCCAGCAGTTCCTCCAGGGGGCCACTTGAAGCTTTCTTT	CASSSSRGPLEAFF
TRBV28	TRBJ1-2	NA	NA	TGTGCCAGCACCCCACCACGGGTAGCCTATGGCTACACCTTC	CASTPPRVAYGYTF
TRBV5-1	TRBJ2-2	once	NA	TGCGCCAGCAGCTTGGTCCCGGGGTCGGGGGCCGGGGAGCTGTTTTTT	CASSLVPGSGAGELFF
TRBV5-8	TRBJ2-5	few	NA	TGTGCCAGCAGCTTCCAGGCCCAGTACTTC	CASSFQAQYF
TRBV7-2	TRBJ2-7	NA	NA	TGTGCCAGCAGCCCGCAGATTCAATCCGAGCAGTACTTC	CASSPQIQSEQYF
TRBV21-1	TRBJ2-2	NA	NA	TGTGCCAGCAGCACGAACAGGGGCAGAGCCGGGGAGCTGTTTTTT	CASSTNRGRAGELFF
TRBV28	TRBJ2-6	few	TRBD2	TGTGCCAGTACCAGACCGGGACTAGCGGGACAGGGGGGGACTGGGGCCAACGTCCTGACTTTC	CASTRPGLAGQGGTGANVLTF
TRBV12-5	TRBJ2-5	NA	NA	TGTGCTAGTGGTTTGTCCCGAGAGACCCAGTACTTC	CASGLSRETQYF
TRBV30	TRBJ1-5	NA	TRBD1	TGTGCCTGGAGGGGACAGGGACTTAGCAATCAGCCCCAGCATTTT	CAWRGQGLSNQPQHF
TRBV7-8	TRBJ1-5	NA	TRBD1	TGTGCCAGCAGCTTGCTACCGACAGGGGCCAATCAGCCCCAGCATTTT	CASSLLPTGANQPQHF
TRBV11-3	TRBJ1-2	few	TRBD1	TGTGCCAGCAGCTTGGACTCACAGGGGTATGGCTACACCTTC	CASSLDSQGYGYTF
TRBV14	TRBJ1-2	NA	TRBD1	TGTGCCAGCAGCCCAAGACAGGGTGGTGGCTACACCTTC	CASSPRQGGGYTF